The present TCR beta chain was sequenced within a study of sequential checkpoint blockade in melanoma. Generated by immunoSEQ multiplex PCR, the TCRdb table keeps only in-frame clones and is missing some. This table holds roughly 9,100 clones, about 92% found once. Germline V gene sequence: CDR1 SGHDT, CDR2 YYEEEE. V shed 4 bases and J 3 bases; nucleotides not matched to a gene: 3. This CDR3 region has 14 residues. Treatment noted: randomized to nivolumab then ipilimumab (arm A) or the reverse (arm B). The chain uses TRBV5-6 and TRBJ2-7; 11 bases are a match to TRBD1. This TCR came from a human donor with melanoma. The sample in question was CD8+ T cells sorted from blood (inferred from file names), obtained from a patient given nivolumab and ipilimumab in sequence. The CDR3 DNA reads as TGTGCCAGCAGCGCCGGGACAGGGGGCTACGAGCAGTACTTC. This encodes CASSAGTGGYEQYF.